The present T cell receptor (beta chain) was sequenced within a study of CD8 T cells in ankylosing spondylitis (dated by TCRdb to 2017 to 2019). With regard to the full study: The study profiled T cell receptor beta repertoires in healthy donors and ankylosing spondylitis patients to find disease-linked TCR variants. The full study cohort was made up of about 25 ankylosing spondylitis patients and fewer than 120 healthy donors. Peripheral blood was sampled, and synovial fluid was also collected from ankylosing spondylitis patients. Study-level results and caveats: Some motif variants had previously been reported in the synovial fluid and blood of reactive arthritis patients, which suggests shared mechanisms of disease initiation. The disease-linked clones were reported as significantly enriched in matched synovial fluid samples from ankylosing spondylitis patients. The disease-linked clones had a CD8+ phenotype and were found at relatively low frequencies in peripheral blood. Blood from ankylosing spondylitis patients appeared to be characterized by a TCR beta motif made up of eight highly homologous amino acid variants.

Sequencing relied on an Illumina HiSeq 2500. Quantitative 5'-RACE with molecular barcodes was used to prepare TCR beta libraries. As for the authors' bioinformatics: Disease-linked TCR variants were identified with a new computational method built on a probabilistic model of VDJ rearrangement. Clones were called with MiXCR by TCRdb after fastp trimmed the public reads at Q25, and only in-frame beta chains were retained. A single entry per CDR3 protein holds the most common genes and DNA from its merged rows. Clone size and V and J calls follow TCRdb, not the original study. Counted in this sample were about 200,000 distinct CDR3 sequences; about 7% of them appeared once. Of the sample, over 12% falls within the top ten clones. The germline V gene encodes CDR1 SNHLY and CDR2 FYNNEI. From its cysteine to its phenylalanine, the CDR3 spans 13 amino acids. The read is trimmed to its CDR3 DNA, 39 bases read in frame from base 1. Trimming costs V 0 bases and J 6 bases, and their ends lie 7 bases apart.

Regarding this clonotype: This receptor's antigen is unknown. The input lacks base qualities; no much larger clone sits a single base away.

Sequencing was done on a sample of blood, either unsorted or a sorted T cell fraction (not recorded which). The source is a male donor with ankylosing spondylitis. Recombination joined TRBV2 with TRBJ2-3, with the D gene not clear enough to name. The DNA is as follows: TGTGCCAGCAGTGAAGCGCTTCTGGATACGCAGTATTTT. Its product reads: CASSEALLDTQYF. Outside the CDR3, residues come from the reference TRBV2 and TRBJ2-3 proteins, so the full variable domain is: EPEVTQTPSHQVTQMGQEVILRCVPISNHLYFYWYRQILGQKVEFLVSFYNNEISEKSEIFDDQFSVERPDGSNFTLKIRSTKLEDSAMYFCASSEALLDTQYFGPGTRLTVL.